This T cell receptor (beta chain) was sequenced during a study of monozygotic twins with inflammatory bowel disease. With respect to this clonotype: Its antigen is as yet unknown.

General observations from the study: On the inverse Simpson index, IBD patients scored lower for TCRbeta diversity than healthy co-twins. Repertoire likeness was no different across concordant and discordant twins, perhaps owing to restricted power. Healthy twins showed more clonotype sharing with others than IBD patients, especially patients with disease activity.

Germline V CDR1 and CDR2: DFQATT, SNEGSKA (reference sequence). The CDR3 contains 13 residues. Template switching added UMIs carrying a 6-nucleotide sample barcode. Using the 5' RACE reads, TCRdb records one entry per CDR3 protein without DNA. The sample's table shows 300,000 to 350,000 distinct CDR3 sequences. This rearrangement joins TRBV20-1 to TRBJ2-1; TCRdb gives TRBD2 as the D gene, but with no DNA this cannot be confirmed. The sample consisted of blood. The clonotype was recovered from a human donor with ulcerative colitis or Crohn's disease, or a healthy co-twin of an affected twin (not recorded which). Here the CDR3 reads CSAPGLVYNEQFF.